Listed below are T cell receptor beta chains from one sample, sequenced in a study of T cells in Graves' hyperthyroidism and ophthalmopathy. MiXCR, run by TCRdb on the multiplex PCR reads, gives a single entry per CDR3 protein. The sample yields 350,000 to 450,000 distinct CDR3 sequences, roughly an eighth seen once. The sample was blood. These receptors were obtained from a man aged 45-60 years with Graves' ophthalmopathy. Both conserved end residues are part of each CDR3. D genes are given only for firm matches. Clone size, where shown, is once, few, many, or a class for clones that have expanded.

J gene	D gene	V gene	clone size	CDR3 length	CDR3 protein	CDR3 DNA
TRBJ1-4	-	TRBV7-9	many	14	CASSPPAGNEKLFF	TGTGCCAGCAGCCCTCCGGCAGGGAACGAAAAACTGTTTTTT
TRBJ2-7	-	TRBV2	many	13	CASIGFRDYEQYF	TGTGCCAGCATCGGGTTCAGGGACTACGAGCAGTACTTC
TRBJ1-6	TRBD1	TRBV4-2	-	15	CASSRTGVRESPLHF	TGTGCCAGCAGCCGCACAGGGGTGCGGGAATCACCCCTCCACTTT
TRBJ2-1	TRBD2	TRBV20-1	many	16	CSARDLVASGYLEQFF	TGCAGTGCTAGAGATTTAGTGGCTAGCGGCTACCTTGAGCAGTTCTTC
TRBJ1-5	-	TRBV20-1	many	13	CSAWRAGEQPQHF	TGCAGTGCCTGGAGGGCAGGGGAACAGCCCCAGCATTTT
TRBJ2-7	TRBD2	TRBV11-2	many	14	CASSLGTSGSEQYF	TGTGCCAGCAGCCTCGGGACTAGCGGGAGCGAGCAGTACTTC
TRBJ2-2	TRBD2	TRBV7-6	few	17	CASSLSTLAGAPGELFF	TGTGCCAGCAGCCTCTCAACACTAGCGGGAGCCCCCGGGGAGCTGTTTTTT
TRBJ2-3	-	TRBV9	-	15	CASRASGAYTDTQYF	TGTGCCAGCAGGGCCTCGGGGGCGTACACAGATACGCAGTATTTT
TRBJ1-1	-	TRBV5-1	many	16	CASSYDTDKTNTEAFF	TGCGCCAGCAGCTATGACACAGACAAAACGAACACTGAAGCTTTCTTT
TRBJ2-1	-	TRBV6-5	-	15	CASSYSGFSYNEQFF	TGTGCCAGCAGTTACTCGGGGTTCTCATACAATGAGCAGTTCTTC
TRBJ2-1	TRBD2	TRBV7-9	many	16	CASRASGTSGRNEQFF	TGTGCCAGCAGAGCATCCGGGACTAGCGGACGGAATGAGCAGTTCTTC
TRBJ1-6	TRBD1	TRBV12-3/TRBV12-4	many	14	CASSRGGERSPLHF	TGTGCCAGCAGTAGAGGGGGCGAACGGTCACCCCTCCACTTT
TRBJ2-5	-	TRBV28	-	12	CASKSGLETQYF	TGTGCCAGCAAGTCAGGGCTGGAGACCCAGTACTTC
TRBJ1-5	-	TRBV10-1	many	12	CASSDSNQPQHF	TGTGCCAGCAGTGATAGCAATCAGCCCCAGCATTTT
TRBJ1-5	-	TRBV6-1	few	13	CASRPTGNQPQHF	TGTGCCAGCAGGCCCACAGGAAATCAGCCCCAGCATTTT
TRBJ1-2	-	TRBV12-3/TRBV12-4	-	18	CASSSRRWRAQNNYGYTF	TGTGCCAGCAGTTCCCGTAGGTGGAGGGCCCAGAATAACTATGGCTACACCTTC
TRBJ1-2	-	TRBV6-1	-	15	CASSEMSTVSNGYTF	TGTGCCAGCAGTGAAATGTCGACAGTTTCTAATGGCTACACCTTC
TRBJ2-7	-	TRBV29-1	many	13	CSGSRTDDYEQYF	TGCAGCGGGTCTCGGACCGACGACTACGAGCAGTACTTC
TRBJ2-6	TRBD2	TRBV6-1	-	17	CASSVSGRAAGANVLTF	TGTGCCAGCAGTGTTAGCGGGAGGGCAGCTGGGGCCAACGTCCTGACTTTC
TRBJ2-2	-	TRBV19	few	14	CASSKQGFAGELFF	TGTGCCAGTAGTAAGCAGGGTTTTGCCGGGGAGCTGTTTTTT
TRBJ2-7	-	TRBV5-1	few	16	CASSFPAGSLSYGQYF	TGCGCCAGCAGCTTTCCGGCAGGGTCCCTCTCCTACGGGCAGTACTTC
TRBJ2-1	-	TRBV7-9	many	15	CASSLSPSSYNEQFF	TGTGCCAGCAGCTTATCCCCGAGCTCCTACAATGAGCAGTTCTTC
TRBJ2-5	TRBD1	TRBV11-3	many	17	CASSLEIGQGVAETQYF	TGTGCCAGCAGCTTAGAGATTGGACAGGGGGTGGCGGAGACCCAGTACTTC
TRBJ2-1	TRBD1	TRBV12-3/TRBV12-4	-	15	CASSFDRGSYNEQFF	TGTGCCAGCAGTTTTGACAGGGGGTCCTACAATGAGCAGTTCTTC
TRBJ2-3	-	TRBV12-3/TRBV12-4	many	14	CASSRLEGGDTQYF	TGTGCCAGCAGCCGCCTGGAAGGCGGAGATACGCAGTATTTT
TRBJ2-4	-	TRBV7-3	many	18	CASSLSLGPRLAKNIQYF	TGTGCCAGCAGCTTATCTCTAGGGCCGCGACTAGCCAAAAACATTCAGTACTTC
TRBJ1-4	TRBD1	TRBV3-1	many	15	CASSQRTGGNEKLFF	TGTGCCAGCAGCCAGAGGACAGGGGGCAATGAAAAACTGTTTTTT
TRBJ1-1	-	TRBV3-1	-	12	CASSPAGGEAFF	TGTGCCAGCAGCCCCGCCGGGGGTGAAGCTTTCTTT
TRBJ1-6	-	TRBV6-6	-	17	CASSYGLGSSYNSPLHF	TGTGCCAGCAGTTACGGACTTGGGAGCTCCTATAATTCACCCCTCCACTTT
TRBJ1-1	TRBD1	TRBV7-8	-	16	CASSFNRGLGNTEAFF	TGTGCCAGCAGCTTCAACAGGGGGCTGGGGAACACTGAAGCTTTCTTT
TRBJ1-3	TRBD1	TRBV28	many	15	CASSFYQGAGNTIYF	TGTGCCAGCAGTTTTTACCAGGGGGCTGGAAACACCATATATTTT
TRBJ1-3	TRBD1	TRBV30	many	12	CAWSGQGTTIYF	TGTGCCTGGAGTGGACAGGGGACAACCATATATTTT
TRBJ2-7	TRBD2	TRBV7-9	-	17	CASSVIPSGRVIYEQYF	TGTGCCAGCAGCGTAATCCCGAGCGGGAGGGTTATTTACGAGCAGTACTTC
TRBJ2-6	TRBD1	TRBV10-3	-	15	CAIRGQRSGANVLTF	TGTGCCATCAGGGGACAGCGCTCTGGGGCCAACGTCCTGACTTTC
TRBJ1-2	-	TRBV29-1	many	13	CSTSGQYGYGYTF	TGCAGCACATCCGGACAGTATGGCTATGGCTACACCTTC
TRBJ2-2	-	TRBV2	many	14	CASKASANTGELFF	TGTGCCAGCAAGGCTAGCGCGAACACCGGGGAGCTGTTTTTT
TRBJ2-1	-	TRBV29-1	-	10	CSVEATRGFF	TGCAGCGTTGAAGCCACGAGAGGGTTCTTC
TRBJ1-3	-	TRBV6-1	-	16	CASSDPGRSSGNTIYF	TGTGCCAGCAGTGATCCGGGACGGAGCTCTGGAAACACCATATATTTT
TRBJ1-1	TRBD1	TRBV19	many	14	CASSRQGWNTEAFF	TGTGCCAGTAGCCGACAGGGATGGAACACTGAAGCTTTCTTT
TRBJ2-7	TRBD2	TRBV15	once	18	CATSNRWGRGNGRNEQYF	TGTGCCACCAGCAATAGATGGGGAAGAGGGAACGGGAGGAATGAGCAGTACTTC
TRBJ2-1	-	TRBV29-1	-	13	CSVLPHIYNEQFF	TGCAGCGTTTTGCCTCACATCTACAATGAGCAGTTCTTC
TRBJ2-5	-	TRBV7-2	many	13	CASSRVARETQYF	TGTGCCAGCAGTCGGGTCGCTCGAGAGACCCAGTACTTC
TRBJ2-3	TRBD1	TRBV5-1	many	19	CASSLEVTGGARGLDTQYF	TGCGCCAGCAGCTTGGAGGTGACAGGGGGAGCCCGGGGTTTGGATACGCAGTATTTT
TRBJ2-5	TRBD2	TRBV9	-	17	CASSASGTSGRQETQYF	TGTGCCAGCAGCGCCTCCGGGACTAGCGGGAGGCAAGAGACCCAGTACTTC
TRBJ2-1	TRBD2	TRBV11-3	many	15	CASSTGTSSYNEQFF	TGTGCCAGCAGCACCGGGACTAGCTCCTACAATGAGCAGTTCTTC
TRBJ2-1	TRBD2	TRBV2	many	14	CASSERGSYNEQFF	TGTGCCAGCAGTGAGCGGGGGTCCTACAATGAGCAGTTCTTC
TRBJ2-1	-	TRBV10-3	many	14	CAISLPSWGARQFF	TGTGCCATCAGCCTACCATCATGGGGGGCGAGGCAGTTCTTC
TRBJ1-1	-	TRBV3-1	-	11	CASRRETEASF	TGTGCCAGCAGGAGGGAAACTGAAGCTTCCTTT
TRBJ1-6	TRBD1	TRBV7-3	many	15	CASSRRGTDNSPLHF	TGTGCCAGCAGCCGTCGCGGGACAGACAATTCACCCCTCCACTTT
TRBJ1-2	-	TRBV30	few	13	CAWSVWGADGYTF	TGTGCCTGGAGTGTGTGGGGGGCTGATGGCTACACCTTC
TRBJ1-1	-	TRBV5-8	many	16	CASSLVPGPKPTEAFF	TGTGCCAGCAGCTTGGTACCGGGACCCAAACCTACTGAAGCTTTCTTT
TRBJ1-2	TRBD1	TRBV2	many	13	CASSEEGASGYTF	TGTGCCAGCAGTGAAGAGGGGGCTAGTGGCTACACCTTC
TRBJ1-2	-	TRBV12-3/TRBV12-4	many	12	CASKTSVGGYTF	TGTGCCAGCAAAACTTCGGTGGGAGGCTACACCTTC
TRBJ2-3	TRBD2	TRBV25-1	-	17	CASSEYPSGRAPDTQYF	TGTGCCAGCAGTGAATATCCTAGCGGGAGGGCCCCGGATACGCAGTATTTT
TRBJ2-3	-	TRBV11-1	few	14	CASSLALGIDTQYF	TGTGCCAGCAGCTTAGCGCTGGGGATAGATACGCAGTATTTT